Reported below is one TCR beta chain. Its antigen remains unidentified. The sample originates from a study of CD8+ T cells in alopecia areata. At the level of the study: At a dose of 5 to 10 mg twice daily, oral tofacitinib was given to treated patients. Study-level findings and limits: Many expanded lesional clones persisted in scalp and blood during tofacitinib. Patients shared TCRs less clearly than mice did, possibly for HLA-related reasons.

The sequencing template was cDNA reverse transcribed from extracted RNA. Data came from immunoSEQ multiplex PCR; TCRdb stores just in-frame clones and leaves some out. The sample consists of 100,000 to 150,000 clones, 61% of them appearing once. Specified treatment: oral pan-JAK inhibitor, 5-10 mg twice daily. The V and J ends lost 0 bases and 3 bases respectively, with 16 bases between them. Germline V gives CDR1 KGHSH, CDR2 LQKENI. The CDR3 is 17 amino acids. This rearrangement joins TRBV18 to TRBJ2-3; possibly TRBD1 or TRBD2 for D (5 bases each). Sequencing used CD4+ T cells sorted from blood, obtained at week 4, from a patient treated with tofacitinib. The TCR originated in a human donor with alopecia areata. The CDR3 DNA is TGTGCCAGCTCACCACCCAGACGGGGCCCTCAAACAGATACGCAGTATTTT. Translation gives CASSPPRRGPQTDTQYF.